Given below is one TCR beta chain in context. It has no known antigen specificity. No much larger clone is present one base from it, and per-base qualities are unavailable. The CDR3 runs 14 amino acids, cysteine and phenylalanine included. Of all the DNA, just the CDR3 is kept, 42 bases in frame from base 1. CDR1 and CDR2, per the germline V gene (reference sequence), are SGHAT and FQDESV. V gives up 4 bases and J gives up 0 bases, and the segment between their germline ends measures 9 bases. TCRbeta CDR3 regions were amplified from genomic DNA using the immunoSEQ Assay, a bias-controlled multiplex PCR. The original pipeline was this. Nucleated cell counts per sample were estimated from amplification of reference gene primers within the assay. To quantify the absolute abundance of each unique TCRbeta CDR3 rearrangement, sequence reads were collapsed and filtered. For each sample, productive Simpson clonality was calculated as the square root of Simpson's diversity index across productive rearrangements. TCRdb obtained this table from immuneACCESS and retained in-frame rearrangements with V and J assigned. These tables miss some clones; where compared with another copy, unresolved V genes account for less than half of the shortfall, and the remainder is unexplained. The D gene and trimming were derived from the DNA, and the V and J assignments and clone size from that table. The sample table shows a few hundred thousand clones, and 80% to 90% are seen once. Of the sample, approximately 9.9% falls within the top ten clones.

The record originates from a study of blood T cell repertoires in COVID-19 (dated by TCRdb to the early 2020s). A note on the overall study: Samples covering the acute and convalescent phases of COVID-19 were provided by collaborators in the United States, Italy and Spain. A de-identified subject ID, COVID-19 status, age in years and sex were almost always included in the sample metadata. The repertoires were released in a freely available public database meant as a resource for research on the immune response to SARS-CoV-2. Where HLA class I and class II types were available, the types were taken from metadata supplied by the sample provider, not from assay-based typing. Samples came from the ongoing ImmuneRACE study (first 160 participants) plus 1,254 subjects from 6 global collaborators. The material from the prospective study consisted of cDNA or gDNA derived from T cells, B-cell-depleted T cells, or PBMCs. The dataset comprised deeply sampled blood TCRbeta repertoires from subjects exposed to, actively infected with, or recovered from COVID-19.

The investigation overall reported the following: The quantity of clinical and demographic metadata differed by source and by participant and was supplied without curation.

Each collaborating institution followed its own protocols to collect whole blood in K2EDTA tubes. For TCRbeta analysis, collaborators shipped samples as frozen whole blood, isolated PBMCs, or DNA extracted from either of those sample types. The sequence was obtained from a woman between 65 and 79 years old with acute or convalescent COVID-19. The chain is assembled from TRBV11-1 and TRBJ1-1; the D gene lacks a confident call. Sequenced: peripheral blood. The DNA is TGTGCCAGCAGCTCCGGGGATATGAACACTGAAGCTTTCTTT. This codes for CASSSGDMNTEAFF.